These T cell receptor beta chains were read from a single sample in a study of blood T cell repertoires in COVID-19. Clones were read by immunoSEQ multiplex PCR, and TCRdb kept only the in-frame ones, dropping some. The repertoire has roughly 14,000 clones, over 80% of them found once; the top ten carry about 15%. The sample was peripheral blood. The receptor source for this set is a human donor in a cohort sampled during active COVID-19. The CDR3 runs from the conserved cysteine through the conserved F or W. D genes are given only for firm matches. Size tells how often a clone was seen (once, few, many) or the class of an expanded clone, and some rows leave it out.

TRBD2,TRBV19,TRBJ2-2,NA,CASSIAAGALTGELFF,TGTGCCAGTAGTATAGCAGCGGGGGCCCTAACCGGGGAGCTGTTTTTT
NA,TRBV2,TRBJ2-3,NA,CASSVAVTDTQYF,TGTGCCAGCAGTGTCGCAGTAACAGATACGCAGTATTTT
NA,TRBV28,TRBJ2-7,NA,CASSPHSGIAYEQYF,TGTGCCAGCAGTCCTCACTCAGGGATAGCCTACGAGCAGTACTTC
NA,TRBV4-2,TRBJ1-6,once,CASSRNTGLESPLHF,TGTGCCAGCAGCCGAAATACAGGGCTCGAATCACCCCTCCACTTT
NA,TRBV19,TRBJ2-6,NA,CASSIFAGSGANVLTF,TGTGCCAGTAGTATATTCGCAGGGTCTGGGGCCAACGTCCTGACTTTC
TRBD1,TRBV2,TRBJ1-4,NA,CAGQGDGYGNEKLFF,TGTGCCGGACAGGGGGACGGGTATGGTAATGAAAAACTGTTTTTT
NA,TRBV5-1,TRBJ2-2,NA,CASSSTRLNGGELFF,TGCGCCAGCAGCTCGACTCGACTTAACGGCGGGGAGCTGTTTTTT
NA,TRBV19,TRBJ1-4,NA,CASRMTGYEKLFF,TGTGCCAGTAGGATGACAGGATATGAAAAACTGTTTTTT
NA,TRBV7-2,TRBJ2-3,NA,CASSPSRATDTQYF,TGTGCCAGCAGCCCTTCGCGGGCCACAGATACGCAGTATTTT
NA,TRBV2,TRBJ2-3,NA,CASSDRKLRGTDTQYF,TGTGCCAGCAGTGATAGGAAGCTAAGGGGGACAGATACGCAGTATTTT
NA,TRBV5-4,TRBJ1-3,NA,CASSLGGSHSGNTIYF,TGTGCCAGCAGCTTGGGTGGTAGTCATTCTGGAAACACCATATATTTT
TRBD1,TRBV20-1,TRBJ1-2,NA,CSASEGGRGYTF,TGCAGTGCTAGTGAAGGGGGCCGGGGCTACACCTTC
NA,TRBV27,TRBJ1-2,few,CASSLGRANYGYTF,TGTGCCAGCAGTTTGGGCAGGGCTAACTATGGCTACACCTTC
TRBD1,TRBV25-1,TRBJ1-2,once,CASSTRGQLGYTF,TGTGCCAGCAGCACCAGGGGGCAACTTGGCTACACCTTC
NA,TRBV28,TRBJ2-7,NA,CASSLTSSEQYF,TGTGCCAGCAGTTTAACTTCGAGCGAGCAGTACTTC
NA,TRBV10-2,TRBJ2-1,NA,CASSEVLAVDEQFF,TGCGCCAGCAGTGAGGTGTTAGCGGTAGATGAGCAGTTCTTC
NA,TRBV4-3,TRBJ2-5,NA,CASSQEPTGIAQETQYF,TGCGCCAGCAGCCAAGAGCCAACAGGGATCGCCCAAGAGACCCAGTACTTC
NA,TRBV7-9,TRBJ1-1,NA,CASSYREGLGEAFF,TGTGCCAGCAGCTATCGGGAGGGTCTTGGAGAAGCTTTCTTT
TRBD2,TRBV6-5,TRBJ2-4,NA,CASRSSGPSKNIQYF,TGTGCCAGCAGGTCTAGCGGCCCTTCCAAAAACATTCAGTACTTC
TRBD2,TRBV4-1,TRBJ2-1,NA,CASSQLGLADNEQFF,TGCGCCAGCAGCCAACTCGGACTAGCGGACAATGAGCAGTTCTTC
NA,TRBV15,TRBJ1-2,NA,CATSRGARGYTF,TGTGCCACCAGCAGAGGAGCGCGGGGCTACACCTTC
NA,TRBV5-1,TRBJ2-1,few,CASSLAGGNEQFF,TGCGCCAGCAGCTTGGCCGGCGGTAATGAGCAGTTCTTC
NA,TRBV6-5,TRBJ2-7,NA,CASRVGGPTYEQYF,TGTGCCAGCAGGGTCGGGGGTCCAACCTACGAGCAGTACTTC
TRBD2,TRBV4-1,TRBJ2-1,NA,CASSQGGLAGAKNEQFF,TGCGCCAGCAGCCAAGGGGGACTAGCGGGAGCAAAAAATGAGCAGTTCTTC
TRBD1,TRBV7-2,TRBJ1-3,few,CASSPPGQGRGNTIYF,TGTGCCAGCAGCCCCCCCGGACAGGGACGAGGAAACACCATATATTTT
TRBD2,TRBV7-8,TRBJ2-7,once,CASSQTHRLAGVHF,TGTGCCAGCAGCCAGACGCACCGACTAGCGGGAGTTCACTTC
NA,TRBV18,TRBJ2-1,NA,CASSRGGVNEQFF,TGTGCCAGCTCCCGAGGCGGAGTAAATGAGCAGTTCTTC
NA,TRBV28,TRBJ2-5,NA,CASSLSGGQVTQYF,TGTGCCAGCAGTTTATCGGGGGGCCAGGTGACCCAGTACTTC
NA,TRBV3-1/TRBV3-2,TRBJ1-2,NA,CASSQVRQYGYTF,TGTGCCAGCAGCCAAGTGAGGCAGTATGGCTACACCTTC